The TCR beta chain under discussion was sequenced for a study of T cells in Graves' hyperthyroidism and ophthalmopathy. Amplification of TCR beta CDR3 regions was performed using RNA transcripts as template. First-round RT-PCR of the TCR CDR3 relied on the HTBI primer set. One entry per CDR3 protein results from TCRdb running MiXCR on the multiplex PCR reads. Of roughly 580,000 distinct CDR3 sequences in the sample, approximately 44% were seen once. This clonotype was found once. This CDR3 contains 14 residues. Germline loops: CDR1 SSHAT, CDR2 FNYEAQ (reference sequence). V lost 5 bases, J lost 3 bases, and 7 bases stayed unmatched.

The V gene is TRBV7-7, the J gene TRBJ2-7; 7 nucleotides align to TRBD1. Source material: peripheral blood or thyroid tissue (not recorded which). The TCR originated in a woman aged 18-29 years with Graves' hyperthyroidism. CDR3 protein: CASSVGTAYYEQYF. CDR3 bases: TGTGCCAGCAGCGTGGGGACAGCATACTACGAGCAGTACTTC.